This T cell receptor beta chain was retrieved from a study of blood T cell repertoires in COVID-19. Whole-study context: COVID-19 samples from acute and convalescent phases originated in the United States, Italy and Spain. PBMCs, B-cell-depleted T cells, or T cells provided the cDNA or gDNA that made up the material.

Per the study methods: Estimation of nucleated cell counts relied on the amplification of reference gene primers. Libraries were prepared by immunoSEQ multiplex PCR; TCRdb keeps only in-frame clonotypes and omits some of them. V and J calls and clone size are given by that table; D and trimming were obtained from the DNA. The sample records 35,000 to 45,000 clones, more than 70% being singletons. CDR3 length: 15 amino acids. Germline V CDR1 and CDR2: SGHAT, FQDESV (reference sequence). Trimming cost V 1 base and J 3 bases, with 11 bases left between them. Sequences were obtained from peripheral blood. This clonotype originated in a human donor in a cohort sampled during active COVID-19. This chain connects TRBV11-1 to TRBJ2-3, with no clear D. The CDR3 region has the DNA TGTGCCAGCAGCTTAGTTTCAGGCCTTACAGATACGCAGTATTTT. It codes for CASSLVSGLTDTQYF. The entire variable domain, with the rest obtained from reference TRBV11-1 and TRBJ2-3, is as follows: EAEVAQSPRYKITEKSQAVAFWCDPISGHATLYWYRQILGQGPELLVQFQDESVVDDSQLPKDRFSAERLKGVDSTLKIQPAELGDSAMYLCASSLVSGLTDTQYFGPGTRLTVL.